This paragraph reports one T cell receptor beta chain. CDR1 and CDR2 (germline): SEHNR, FQNEAQ (reference sequence). CDR3 length: 17 residues. V trimming: 2 bases; J trimming: 3 bases; junction bases outside the gene matches: 9. The record originates from a study of blood T cell repertoires in COVID-19. As for the study in general: From T cells, B-cell-depleted T cells, or PBMCs came the material, which was cDNA or gDNA.

TCRdb keeps only in-frame clones here, not all; method: immunoSEQ multiplex PCR. The sample has 150,000 or so clones, more than 85% seen once. The V call is TRBV7-9, the J call TRBJ2-3, with 9 bases lining up with TRBD2. Sequenced sample: peripheral blood. This clonotype was sampled from a man in his fifties or sixties with COVID-19, enrolled during active disease. In DNA, the CDR3 is TGTGCCAGCAGCTTATGGGGCCTAGCGGGACTAACAGATACGCAGTATTTT. This sequence encodes CASSLWGLAGLTDTQYF.